The 21 T cell receptor beta chains below come from one sample, sequenced in a study of blood T cells in healthy people across ages. With a J-beta primer mix and a sample-barcoded 5' primer, a second PCR ran 7 to 11 cycles. MiXCR was run by TCRdb on the 5' RACE reads, yielding one entry per CDR3 protein. The sample lists fewer than 2 million distinct CDR3 sequences; more than 35% were seen once. The sequencing input was blood. Every receptor here comes from a human donor in good health.

This clonotype was detected only once. The chain uses TRBV7-9 and TRBJ1-1, with a weak D call TRBD1 (6 bases). The CDR3 runs to 16 residues. Germline V CDR1 and CDR2: SEHNR, FQNEAQ (reference sequence). The V end was cut by 5 bases, the J end by 5 bases, with 21 bases between. Written as DNA, the CDR3 is TGTGCCAGCAGCCCTATTCGAGGACAGCAAGGTACTGAAGCTTTCTTT. It encodes CASSPIRGQQGTEAFF.

The rearrangement joins TRBV20-1 to TRBJ1-2; the D is unclear. CDR3 length: 14 amino acids. Trimming removed 0 bases from V and 4 bases from J, with 12 bases in between. Looked up from germline, CDR1 is DFQATT and CDR2 is SNEGSKA (reference sequence). The CDR3 sequence: CSAREVDLRYGYTF. CDR3 DNA: TGCAGTGCTAGAGAGGTTGATCTACGCTATGGCTACACCTTC.

The chain carries TRBV4-2 and TRBJ2-7; 11 nucleotides agree with TRBD2. The J call could be wrong; TRBJ2-5 is a better fit for the DNA end. Per the germline V gene, CDR1 is LGHNA and CDR2 is YNFKEQ. This CDR3 is 16 amino acids long. The CDR3 DNA is TGTGCCAGCAGCCAAAGGAGTAGCGGGGGGGTCGAGACCCAGTACTTC. Residues: CASSQRSSGGVETQYF.

The V and J genes are TRBV4-1 and TRBJ1-2; D unclear. V lost 6 bases and J lost 0, with 14 bases in between. The CDR3 is made up of 15 amino acids. Germline CDR1 reads MGHRA; CDR2 reads YSYEKL. CDR3 residues: CASRPMMGANYGYTF. The CDR3 coding sequence is TGCGCCAGCAGACCCATGATGGGAGCTAACTATGGCTACACCTTC.

This clonotype was detected a few times. The chain carries TRBV7-3 and TRBJ2-1; 9 bases align to TRBD2. Per germline, CDR1 SGHTA and CDR2 FQGTGA. After removal of 5 bases from V and 8 bases from J, the junction contained 7 bases not matched to a gene. The CDR3 is 14 amino acids. The CDR3 protein is CASSRSGGGDEQFF. In DNA form, the CDR3 reads TGTGCCAGCAGCCGTAGCGGGGGCGGGGATGAGCAGTTCTTC.

The chain has TRBV5-6 and TRBJ2-1, with D uncertain. V was clipped by 0 bases and J by 8 bases, with 21 bases between them. Germline CDR1 SGHDT, CDR2 YYEEEE. The CDR3 has 17 residues. This CDR3 reads CASSLVLLTNRVDEQFF. The CDR3, as DNA: TGTGCCAGCAGCTTGGTTTTGCTGACAAACCGGGTCGATGAGCAGTTCTTC.

The chain uses TRBV29-1 and TRBJ2-1; D not certain. Germline V gene sequence: CDR1 SQVTM, CDR2 ANQGSEA. This CDR3 comprises 11 residues. The ends were cut back, 8 bases at V and 7 bases at J, with 12 bases in the middle. CDR3 amino acids: CSLGEVNEQFF. CDR3 sequence (DNA): TGCAGCCTGGGTGAGGTAAATGAGCAGTTCTTC.

V is TRBV6-1 and J is TRBJ2-6; D gene ambiguous. Germline-derived CDR1 and CDR2 are MNHNS and SASEGT. Trimming took off 6 bases at V and 0 bases at J, with 6 bases between the two ends. The CDR3 runs to 14 residues. In nucleotides, the CDR3 is TGTGCCAGCAGCGCGGTCTCTGGGGCCAACGTCCTGACTTTC. Its protein product is CASSAVSGANVLTF.

This clonotype has more than one count but fewer than ten. The chain is built from TRBV4-3 and TRBJ2-4; D gene ambiguous. The J call is in doubt because the DNA end fits TRBJ2-7 better. The germline V gene has CDR1 LGHNA and CDR2 YSLEER. This CDR3 is 15 amino acids long. Here the CDR3 DNA reads TGCGCCAGCAGCCAAGAGTCCGGGCTACCCTACGAGCAGTACTTC. Amino acids: CASSQESGLPYEQYF.

V gene TRBV6-2 or TRBV6-3 combines with J gene TRBJ2-1; perhaps TRBD1 as D (6 bases). CDR1 is MNHEY and CDR2 is SVGEGT in the germline V gene. This CDR3 contains 14 residues. The V and J ends lost 1 base and 8 bases respectively, with 12 bases between them. This CDR3 is CASSYYRAGHEQFF. The CDR3 nucleotides read TGTGCCAGCAGTTACTACAGGGCCGGCCATGAGCAGTTCTTC.

V usage is TRBV28 and J usage is TRBJ2-7; 7 nucleotides align to TRBD2. Germline V gives CDR1 MDHEN, CDR2 SYDVKM. J was trimmed by 2 bases and V by 2 bases; bases with no gene match: 3. This CDR3 is built from 14 residues. The CDR3 bases are TGTGCCAGCAGTTTAGGGGAGGGGCCCTACGAGCAGTACTTC. This sequence encodes CASSLGEGPYEQYF. The full variable domain, in which reference TRBV28 and TRBJ2-7 provide the parts outside the CDR3, is DVKVTQSSRYLVKRTGEKVFLECVQDMDHENMFWYRQDPGLGLRLIYFSYDVKMKEKGDIPEGYSVSREKKERFSLILESASTNQTSMYLCASSLGEGPYEQYFGPGTRLTVT.

There are a few counts of this clonotype. The chain links TRBV20-1 to TRBJ2-1; no definite D call. Germline CDR1 and CDR2: DFQATT and SNEGSKA (reference sequence). CDR3 length: 14 amino acids. Trimming took 5 bases from V and 8 from J, leaving 19 bases between them. The CDR3 DNA reads as TGCAGTGCTTTACTCGCTGATGTCCCCTATGAGCAGTTCTTC. Amino acid sequence: CSALLADVPYEQFF.

The V call is TRBV6-6, the J call TRBJ1-3; no reliable D call. Germline V gives CDR1 MNHNY, CDR2 SVGAGI (reference sequence). The CDR3 runs 14 residues. V lost 3 bases, J lost 3 bases, and 9 bases lay in between. The CDR3 coding sequence is TGTGCCAGCAGTTATGATGGAAGTGGAAACACCATATATTTT. Encoded protein: CASSYDGSGNTIYF.

This clonotype was counted once. The J gene is TRBJ1-1, the V gene TRBV5-5, with 9 bases fitting TRBD1. The ends lost 2 bases at V and 13 bases at J; junction bases unmatched: 15. Germline-derived CDR1 and CDR2 are SGHKS and YYEKEE (reference sequence). There are 15 residues in the CDR3. CDR3 region: CASSLWYSGTGLGFF. CDR3 in DNA: TGTGCCAGCAGCTTATGGTATTCGGGGACAGGGCTAGGTTTCTTT. The full variable domain, in which reference TRBV5-5 and TRBJ1-1 provide the parts outside the CDR3, is DAGVTQSPTHLIKTRGQQVTLRCSPISGHKSVSWYQQVLGQGPQFIFQYYEKEERGRGNFPDRFSARQFPNYSSELNVNALLLGDSALYLCASSLWYSGTGLGFFGQGTRLTVV.

The chain has TRBV21-1 and TRBJ1-4. TRBV21-1 has pseudogene status. The CDR3 covers 14 residues. The CDR3 loop is CASSSEGPNEKLFF. The CDR3 DNA reads as TGTGCCAGCAGCTCGGAAGGACCTAATGAAAAACTGTTTTTT.

Concerning this clonotype: The junction departs from the called germline gene at one end, perhaps through a read error. The genes are TRBV24-1 and TRBJ1-2; no reliable D call. Germline V gene sequence: CDR1 KGHDR, CDR2 SFDVKD. The CDR3 has 11 amino acids. CDR3 region: CVTSDLLGYTF. The CDR3 coding sequence is TGTGTCACCAGTGATTTACTCGGCTACACCTTC.

The V call is TRBV5-1, the J call TRBJ2-3, with 8 bases fitting TRBD2. Germline values: CDR1 SGHRS, CDR2 YFSETQ. The CDR3 is 16 amino acids. V lost 4 bases to trimming and J lost 4 bases; unmatched junction nucleotides: 11. The CDR3 nucleotides are TGCGCCAGCAGCGAGTTTACGGGGGGGCGTTCAGATACGCAGTATTTT. The encoded protein is CASSEFTGGRSDTQYF.

V gene TRBV6-5 combines with J gene TRBJ1-2; D gene unclear. CDR3 length: 14 amino acids. Germline CDR1 reads MNHEY; CDR2 reads SVGAGI. Trimming took 4 bases from V and 3 from J, leaving 12 bases between them. DNA of the CDR3: TGTGCCAGCAGTTCTCGGAGGACGGACTATGGCTACACCTTC. Translation: CASSSRRTDYGYTF.

This clonotype has just a few counts. J is TRBJ2-7 and V is TRBV12-3 or TRBV12-4, with D uncertain. CDR3 size: 14 residues. Trimming removed 1 base at V and 2 bases at J, with 9 bases between. The CDR3 spells CASSLGSPPYEQYF. The CDR3 region has the DNA TGTGCCAGCAGTTTAGGCAGTCCGCCCTACGAGCAGTACTTC.

This clonotype was picked up a small number of times. The rearrangement joins TRBV5-1 to TRBJ2-3; TRBD2 matches 7 bases. The CDR3 length is 14 residues. CDR1 and CDR2 (germline): SGHRS, YFSETQ. J gave up 1 base and V 5 bases, and 4 bases lay outside the gene matches. The CDR3 sequence: CASRDSGRTDTQYF. The CDR3 nucleotides read TGCGCCAGCAGAGATAGCGGGCGCACAGATACGCAGTATTTT.

This chain joins TRBV2 and TRBJ1-4; D is uncertain. V was shortened by 8 bases and J by 0 bases, with 10 bases between the two germline ends. This CDR3 comprises 14 residues. The germline gives CDR1 SNHLY, CDR2 FYNNEI. This CDR3 is CASEWAPTNEKLFF. The DNA for the CDR3 is TGTGCCAGCGAATGGGCACCAACTAATGAAAAACTGTTTTTT.